The sequence of this T cell receptor (beta chain) was determined in a study of siplizumab effects on memory and regulatory T cells. The method was immunoSEQ multiplex PCR; TCRdb's version includes in-frame clones alone and lacks a portion of them. The sample records 110,000 or so clones, 90% to 95% being singletons. V lost 4 bases and J lost 1; bases outside the gene matches: 4. Germline V gives CDR1 SGDLS, CDR2 YYNGEE. The length of the CDR3 is 14 residues. Sequencing was performed on CD4+ T cells sorted from blood. V gene TRBV9 combines with J gene TRBJ2-5; 7 bases agree with TRBD2. The TCR originated in a human donor in good health. The CDR3 nucleotides are TGTGCCAGCAGCAGCGGGACGGTCCAAGAGACCCAGTACTTC. Amino acids: CASSSGTVQETQYF.